This is a list of T cell receptor beta chains from one sample in a study of cytomegalovirus exposure and HLA in healthy donors. Profiling relied on immunoSEQ multiplex PCR, and the TCRdb table lists in-frame clones only, not all of them. This sample yields some 160,000 clones, of which around 72% are seen a single time; roughly 6.4% belongs to the top ten. The specimen sequenced was PBMCs. The receptor source for this set is a woman aged 40-49 years in good health and CMV-seropositive. Both conserved end residues are part of each CDR3. The D gene is left open where the match is weak. A row's size may be missing; if present it is once, few, many or a size class.

>TRBV9|few|TRBD1|TRBJ1-4
CASSVAGQANEKLFF
TGTGCCAGCAGCGTAGCGGGACAGGCTAATGAAAAACTGTTTTTT
>TRBV6-6|few|NA|TRBJ1-1
CASMWAVGTEAFF
TGTGCCAGCATGTGGGCAGTCGGCACTGAAGCTTTCTTT
>TRBV6-6|NA|NA|TRBJ1-1
CATTREGWNTEAFF
TGTGCCACCACGAGGGAAGGATGGAACACTGAAGCTTTCTTT
>TRBV6-6|NA|NA|TRBJ2-7
CASSYSDNSYEQYF
TGTGCCAGCAGTTACTCAGACAACTCCTACGAGCAGTACTTC
>TRBV29-1|NA|TRBD1|TRBJ1-2
CSVFGTGQNYGYTF
TGCAGCGTTTTCGGGACAGGGCAGAACTATGGCTACACCTTC
>TRBV30|NA|NA|TRBJ1-5
CAWSGANDQPQHF
TGTGCCTGGAGTGGGGCTAATGATCAGCCCCAGCATTTT
>TRBV30|NA|NA|TRBJ1-2
CAWSVGGAGYTF
TGTGCCTGGAGTGTAGGCGGGGCTGGCTACACCTTC
>TRBV11-3|NA|TRBD2|TRBJ2-2
CASSSPGGAGTGELFF
TGTGCCAGCAGCTCCCCCGGGGGGGCGGGAACCGGGGAGCTGTTTTTT
>TRBV7-9|NA|NA|TRBJ1-2
CASSLDAEYGYTF
TGTGCCAGCAGCTTGGATGCGGAATATGGCTACACCTTC
>TRBV7-9|NA|NA|TRBJ2-7
CASSSKRFGDEQYF
TGTGCCAGCAGCTCTAAAAGGTTCGGAGACGAGCAGTACTTC
>TRBV12-5|NA|TRBD1|TRBJ2-6
CASGLGPGTGSSGANGLTF
TGTGCTAGTGGTTTGGGTCCGGGGACAGGTAGCTCTGGGGCCAACGGCCTGACTTTC
>TRBV5-4|NA|TRBD2|TRBJ2-5
CASSSAMGRGYQETQYF
TGTGCCAGCAGCTCGGCTATGGGGCGGGGGTACCAAGAGACCCAGTACTTC
>TRBV7-9|NA|NA|TRBJ1-2
CSSSLGAADNYGYTF
TGTTCCAGCAGCTTAGGCGCGGCAGATAACTATGGCTACACCTTC
>TRBV5-4|few|NA|TRBJ1-1
CASSLAVQRASNTEAFF
TGTGCCAGCAGCTTGGCGGTCCAGAGGGCGTCGAACACTGAAGCTTTCTTT
>TRBV2|few|NA|TRBJ2-3
CASAGTPSTDTQYF
TGTGCCAGTGCCGGGACTCCTAGCACAGATACGCAGTATTTT
>TRBV5-1|NA|TRBD1|TRBJ2-2
CASSPGQGVAGELFF
TGCGCCAGCAGCCCGGGACAGGGTGTCGCCGGGGAGCTGTTTTTT
>TRBV6-1|NA|TRBD1|TRBJ1-1
CASWYRGGMNTEAFF
TGTGCCAGCTGGTACAGGGGCGGGATGAACACTGAAGCTTTCTTT
>TRBV6-1|once|NA|TRBJ1-1
CASLLGFFGTEAFF
TGTGCCAGCCTCCTGGGCTTTTTCGGCACTGAAGCTTTCTTT
>TRBV27|NA|NA|TRBJ1-3
CASSLDGTTGNTIYF
TGTGCCAGCAGTCTGGACGGGACTACTGGAAACACCATATATTTT
>TRBV6-6|once|TRBD1|TRBJ2-1
CASSYSVDRGDEQFF
TGTGCCAGCAGTTACTCCGTCGACAGGGGCGATGAGCAGTTCTTC
>TRBV9|NA|NA|TRBJ2-5
CASSELEGLGRETQYF
TGTGCCAGCAGCGAGTTGGAGGGACTGGGTCGGGAGACCCAGTACTTC
>TRBV6-5|NA|NA|TRBJ1-5
CASLPVLSNQPQHF
TGTGCCAGCCTCCCGGTTTTGAGCAATCAGCCCCAGCATTTT
>TRBV28|few|NA|TRBJ1-5
CASVRDTDQPQHF
TGTGCCAGCGTCCGGGACACCGATCAGCCCCAGCATTTT
>TRBV21-1|NA|NA|TRBJ1-1
CASSKKAGGTGDTEAFF
TGTGCCAGCAGCAAAAAAGCCGGAGGGACAGGGGACACTGAAGCTTTCTTT
>TRBV4-3|few|NA|TRBJ2-1
CASSQAEISYNEQFF
TGCGCCAGCAGCCAAGCCGAGATCTCCTACAATGAGCAGTTCTTC
>TRBV19|NA|TRBD1|TRBJ2-1
CASSPWGQGADEQFF
TGTGCCAGTAGTCCTTGGGGGCAGGGGGCTGATGAGCAGTTCTTC
>TRBV7-9|once|NA|TRBJ1-1
CASSLEKTRMNTEAFF
TGTGCCAGCAGCTTAGAGAAAACAAGAATGAACACTGAAGCTTTCTTT
>TRBV5-1|NA|TRBD1|TRBJ2-7
CASSLNRGLDEQYF
TGCGCCAGCAGCTTAAACAGGGGGCTGGACGAGCAGTACTTC
>TRBV6-1|NA|NA|TRBJ1-5
CASSEDGGNQPRHF
TGTGCCAGCAGTGAAGACGGCGGCAATCAGCCCCGGCATTTT
>TRBV4-1|NA|NA|TRBJ1-6
CASSPTGSYNSPLHF
TGTGCCAGCAGCCCGACAGGTTCCTATAATTCACCCCTCCACTTT
>TRBV6-5|NA|NA|TRBJ1-1
CASSYRGLNTEAFF
TGTGCCAGCAGTTATCGAGGGCTGAACACTGAAGCTTTCTTT
>TRBV18|NA|TRBD2|TRBJ2-1
CASSQFRTSGGVDEQFF
TGTGCCAGCTCACAATTCCGGACTAGCGGGGGAGTTGATGAGCAGTTCTTC
>TRBV28|NA|NA|TRBJ1-4
CASSFREKLFF
TGTGCTAGCAGTTTCAGAGAAAAACTGTTTTTT
>TRBV14|NA|NA|TRBJ2-1
CASSQALGGEQFF
TGTGCCAGCAGCCAAGCCTTGGGAGGTGAGCAGTTCTTC
>TRBV9|NA|TRBD2|TRBJ2-1
CASSVPTGTSGQNEQFF
TGTGCCAGCAGCGTCCCCACCGGGACTAGCGGACAGAATGAGCAGTTCTTC